One sample yielded the 10 T cell receptor beta chains listed below, sequenced in a study of response to subunit inactivated influenza vaccine. MiXCR, run by TCRdb on the RT-PCR reads, gives a single entry per CDR3 protein. Counted here are 400,000 to 550,000 distinct CDR3 sequences, roughly 27% occurring once; the ten biggest clones make up 1.9%. Sequences were derived from CD4+ T cells sorted from PBMCs, sampled approximately 5 days after vaccination. The origin of the receptors is a man aged 50-60 years who received an inactivated influenza vaccine.

This sequence joins TRBV20-1 and TRBJ2-7, with 9 bases identical to TRBD1. The V gene end was trimmed by 6 bases and the J gene end by 3 bases; junction bases not matched to a gene: 9. This CDR3 is built from 14 residues. In germline, CDR1 is DFQATT, CDR2 SNEGSKA (reference sequence). CDR3 bases: TGCAGTGCCGACCGACCGACAGGGGGCTACGAGCAGTACTTC. Its protein product is CSADRPTGGYEQYF.

This chain joins TRBV7-2 and TRBJ2-4; D possibly uses TRBD1 or TRBD2 (5 bases each). The CDR3 extends over 14 amino acids. Germline V gene lookup returns CDR1 SGHTA and CDR2 FQGNSA. The V end was cut by 4 bases, the J end by 2 bases, with 9 bases between. CDR3 in amino acids: CASSSGTTKNIQYF. The CDR3 nucleotides read TGTGCCAGCAGCTCCGGGACCACCAAAAACATTCAGTACTTC.

The chain uses TRBV3-1 and TRBJ1-4; D gene unclear. CDR3 length: 9 residues. Germline values: CDR1 LGHDT, CDR2 YNNKEL (reference sequence). The V gene lost 11 bases and the J gene lost 6 bases, with 4 bases spanning the gap. CDR3: CAGYEKLFF. For the CDR3, the DNA is TGTGCCGGCTATGAAAAACTGTTTTTT.

This clonotype has only a few counts. The chain's CDR3 is CASSLGEEAGAYFKEQFF. CDR3 DNA: TGTGCCAGCAGCTTAGGAGAGGAAGCGGGGGCCTACTTCAAGGAGCAGTTCTTC. The V and J genes are TRBV11-2 and TRBJ2-1; 8 nucleotides line up with TRBD2. The CDR3 spans 18 residues. The germline gives CDR1 SGHAT, CDR2 FQNNGV. V lost 1 base and J lost 10; bases outside the gene matches: 18.

This clonotype was seen only a few times. The chain has TRBV20-1 and TRBJ2-3, with a possible D match to TRBD1 (5 bases). Germline V gene sequence: CDR1 DFQATT, CDR2 SNEGSKA (reference sequence). V was trimmed by 3 bases and J by 0 bases, leaving 7 bases between them. This CDR3 contains 13 residues. The CDR3 region has the DNA TGCAGTGCTAGGACAGCGAGCACAGATACGCAGTATTTT. Translated: CSARTASTDTQYF.

The rearrangement joins TRBV11-2 to TRBJ2-3, with D perhaps assigned TRBD1 or TRBD2 (6 bases each). The CDR3 consists of 13 residues. Looked up from germline, CDR1 is SGHAT and CDR2 is FQNNGV. V lost 7 bases and J lost 6, with 14 bases in between. As DNA, the CDR3 is TGTGCCAGCACTTCGACAGGAGGGGATACGCAGTATTTT. Protein sequence: CASTSTGGDTQYF.

The DNA of the CDR3 is TGTGCCAGCACCCTAGCCACTAGCACAGATACGCAGTATTTT. The encoded protein is CASTLATSTDTQYF. This sequence joins TRBV7-9 and TRBJ2-3, with D possibly being TRBD2 (5 bases). Germline CDR1 is SEHNR and CDR2 is FQNEAQ (reference sequence). The CDR3 has 14 residues. Trimming took off 7 bases at V and 0 bases at J, with 11 bases between the two ends.

The chain uses TRBV10-3 and TRBJ1-1, with 8 bases aligning to TRBD1. The CDR3 extends over 15 amino acids. The V segment lost 5 bases and the J segment 1 base; nucleotides outside the gene matches: 6. Germline CDR1 reads ENHRY; CDR2 reads SYGVKD. The DNA for the CDR3 is TGTGCCATCAGTCCGCGGACAGGGAGGAACACTGAAGCTTTCTTT. Its translation is CAISPRTGRNTEAFF.

The chain employs TRBV5-1 and TRBJ2-2; no clear D. Trimming shortened V by 1 base and J by 10 bases, and 8 bases separated the two germline ends. The germline CDR1 and CDR2 sequences are SGHRS and YFSETQ. This CDR3 has 12 residues. CDR3 loop: CASSLYNAELFF. CDR3 DNA: TGCGCCAGCAGCTTGTACAATGCGGAGCTGTTTTTT.

This clonotype has a handful of counts. This chain connects TRBV27 to TRBJ2-1; 8 bases fit TRBD2. The CDR3 extends over 13 amino acids. The germline gives CDR1 MNHEY, CDR2 SMNVEV (reference sequence). The J segment lost 7 bases and the V segment lost 8 bases, leaving 7 bases of the junction unmatched. CDR3 in amino acids: CASGAGGVNEQFF. The CDR3, as DNA: TGTGCCAGCGGGGCGGGAGGTGTTAATGAGCAGTTCTTC.